One sample yielded the 16 T cell receptor beta chains listed below, sequenced in a study of cytomegalovirus exposure and HLA in healthy donors. A multiplex PCR was run with 60 Vbeta primers and 13 Jbeta primers. Data came from immunoSEQ multiplex PCR; TCRdb stores just in-frame clones and leaves some out. The sample holds roughly 180,000 clones; 78% are singletons and the top ten take 13%. Material for sequencing was PBMCs. These receptors were taken from a woman aged 45-65 years in good health and CMV-seropositive.

This clone was seen only once. Written as DNA, the CDR3 is TGTGCCAGCAGTACCCGGGGGACAGATACGCAGTATTTT. It specifies CASSTRGTDTQYF. The rearrangement links TRBV27 to TRBJ2-3; TRBD2 might be the D (6 bases). The CDR3 runs 13 residues. Germline V gene data show CDR1 as MNHEY and CDR2 as SMNVEV (reference sequence). Trimming removed 5 bases from V and 3 bases from J, with 9 bases in between.

This chain joins TRBV6-1 and TRBJ2-3, with D perhaps TRBD1 (5 bases). CDR3 length equals 14 residues. The germline V gene encodes CDR1 MNHNS and CDR2 SASEGT. The V and J ends lost 3 bases and 10 bases respectively, with 17 bases between them. This CDR3 reads CASSEHPQVDPQYF. DNA for the CDR3: TGTGCCAGCAGTGAGCACCCACAGGTTGATCCGCAGTATTTT.

J is TRBJ1-1 and V is TRBV4-1; 7 nucleotides line up with TRBD1. Germline CDR1 MGHRA, CDR2 YSYEKL. This CDR3 is built from 15 residues. Unmatched junction bases numbered 7, after V lost 2 bases and J lost 4 bases. DNA for the CDR3: TGCGCCAGCAGCCAAAGGAGGGGGCGAGGCACTGAAGCTTTCTTT. Protein: CASSQRRGRGTEAFF.

The sample holds a few counts of this clone. The chain uses TRBV6-5 and TRBJ2-7; D is undetermined. V was cut by 5 bases and J by 1 base, with 6 bases left in between. The CDR3 runs to 12 residues. From germline, CDR1 is MNHEY and CDR2 SVGAGI. The CDR3 DNA sequence: TGTGCCAGCAGTATAGATTCCTACGAGCAGTACTTC. It is translated as CASSIDSYEQYF.

There are a few counts of this clone. The junction shows a germline mismatch at one end, possibly a read error. The V call is TRBV18, the J call TRBJ2-2; 7 bases fit TRBD1. From germline, CDR1 is KGHSH and CDR2 LQKENI. CDR3 length: 17 residues. This CDR3 reads CASSPRAQQGRHRGAVF. CDR3 DNA sequence: TGTGCCAGCTCACCAAGGGCCCAACAGGGGCGCCACCGGGGAGCTGTTTTT.

This clone has just one count. This chain links TRBV5-1 with TRBJ1-2; a weak D match, TRBD1 (5 bases). The length of the CDR3 is 14 residues. V lost 7 bases and J 0 bases, leaving 13 bases between the germline ends. Germline CDR1 is SGHRS and CDR2 is YFSETQ. CDR3: CASSQGIANYGYTF. In nucleotides, the CDR3 is TGCGCCAGCTCTCAGGGTATAGCTAACTATGGCTACACCTTC.

The CDR3 here is CASSPSGNQPQHF. The CDR3 nucleotides read TGTGCCAGCAGTCCGAGCGGCAATCAGCCCCAGCATTTT. The chain links TRBV6-6 to TRBJ1-5; D is unclear. CDR1 MNHNY and CDR2 SVGAGI come from the germline V gene (reference sequence). This CDR3 comprises 13 residues. Trimming took off 5 bases at V and 2 bases at J, with 7 bases between the two ends.

This clone has just one count. For the CDR3, the DNA is TGCAGCGTCCGGTCCGCGGGGGCGCAAGCTTTCTTT. Amino acid sequence: CSVRSAGAQAFF. V and J are TRBV29-1 and TRBJ1-1, with D perhaps matching TRBD1 (6 bases). The ends were cut back, 6 bases at V and 9 bases at J, with 17 bases in the middle. Germline CDR1 is SQVTM and CDR2 is ANQGSEA. This CDR3 is 12 amino acids long.

The rearrangement uses TRBV7-6 and TRBJ2-7; possibly TRBD2 for D (5 bases). V was trimmed by 1 base and J by 6 bases, leaving 7 bases between them. The germline V gene encodes CDR1 SGHVS and CDR2 FNYEAQ. The CDR3 loop spans 12 amino acids. CDR3 protein: CASSLVGSEQYF. DNA for the CDR3: TGTGCCAGCAGCTTAGTGGGGAGCGAGCAGTACTTC.

The sample holds one count of this clone. The chain joins TRBV19 to TRBJ2-7, with TRBD1 identical over 7 bases. The V gene end was trimmed by 5 bases and the J gene end by 5 bases; junction bases not matched to a gene: 6. The CDR3 contains 13 residues. Germline CDR1 LNHDA, CDR2 SQIVND (reference sequence). Here the CDR3 DNA reads TGTGCCAGTAGTTCCCCCGGGACAGACGAGCAGTACTTC. It yields the protein CASSSPGTDEQYF.

This chain connects TRBV30 to TRBJ1-6, with D unclear. Germline V gene lookup returns CDR1 GTSNPN and CDR2 SVGIG (reference sequence). V lost 0 bases, J lost 10 bases, and 13 bases lay in between. The CDR3 loop spans 14 amino acids. The CDR3 protein is CAWSVVSAGSPLHF. DNA of the CDR3: TGTGCCTGGAGTGTAGTTAGTGCGGGATCACCCCTCCACTTT.

The V and J genes are TRBV6-1 and TRBJ2-3, with TRBD2 matching over 8 bases. The CDR3 extends over 15 amino acids. V gave up 4 bases and J gave up 3 bases; unmatched junction bases: 6. In germline, CDR1 is MNHNS, CDR2 SASEGT. CDR3 sequence (DNA): TGTGCCAGCAGTGTCGGACTAGCTCAAACAGATACGCAGTATTTT. Its translation is CASSVGLAQTDTQYF.

The rearrangement uses TRBV7-9 and TRBJ1-1, with a weak D call TRBD1 (5 bases). CDR3 length: 9 amino acids. In germline, CDR1 is SEHNR, CDR2 FQNEAQ (reference sequence). Written as DNA, the CDR3 is TGTTCCGGGGGTCTAGAAGCTTTCTTT. Translated: CSGGLEAFF.

The chain uses TRBV7-8 and TRBJ1-5, with D possibly matching TRBD1 (6 bases). V was shortened by 5 bases and J by 12 bases, with 17 bases between the two germline ends. CDR1 and CDR2 (germline): SGHVS, FQNEAQ. This CDR3 region has 13 residues. CDR3 DNA: TGTGCCAGCAGCCCGTCGACGGCAGGGGTCCAGCATTTT. Its translation: CASSPSTAGVQHF.

The chain combines TRBV9 with TRBJ2-1; tentative D call: TRBD2 (5 bases). Germline lookup yields CDR1 SGDLS and CDR2 YYNGEE. V lost 0 bases to trimming and J lost 7 bases, with 11 bases between them. The CDR3 length is 14 residues. The CDR3 reads CASSVGTSLNEQFF. The DNA of the CDR3 is TGTGCCAGCAGCGTAGGAACTAGTCTGAATGAGCAGTTCTTC.

The rearrangement uses TRBV11-2 and TRBJ1-2, with unresolved D. Trimming removed 5 bases from V and 5 bases from J, with 12 bases in between. Germline V CDR1 and CDR2: SGHAT, FQNNGV. CDR3 length: 13 amino acids. The CDR3 region has the DNA TGTGCCAGCAGCCTTGAGGAGAAATATGGCTACACCTTC. This sequence encodes CASSLEEKYGYTF.